This T cell receptor (beta chain) came from a study of cytomegalovirus exposure and HLA in healthy donors. Study-wide context: The 95 to 150 validation repertoires used a platform that matched the one used for the roughly 700 first-cohort repertoires, as a later analysis reported. Study conclusions and caveats: While the bulk of TCR sequences proved rare, some public TCRs turned up in many donors.

Concerning this clone: What it binds is unknown.

Clones were sequenced by immunoSEQ multiplex PCR, and TCRdb holds only the in-frame ones, with some missing. The sample holds 150,000 to 200,000 clones, around nine tenths seen once. This TCR derives from a man younger than 30 in good health and CMV-seropositive. Sequenced input: PBMCs.

CDR3 amino acids: CASSLGQGADEQYF. The CDR3 DNA is TGCGCCAGCAGCCTAGGACAGGGGGCGGACGAGCAGTACTTC. The gene calls are TRBV5-1 and TRBJ2-7, with 11 nucleotides matching TRBD1. The length of the CDR3 is 14 residues. The germline V gene has CDR1 SGHRS and CDR2 YFSETQ. Trimming cost V 4 bases and J 5 bases; bases outside gene matches: 5.